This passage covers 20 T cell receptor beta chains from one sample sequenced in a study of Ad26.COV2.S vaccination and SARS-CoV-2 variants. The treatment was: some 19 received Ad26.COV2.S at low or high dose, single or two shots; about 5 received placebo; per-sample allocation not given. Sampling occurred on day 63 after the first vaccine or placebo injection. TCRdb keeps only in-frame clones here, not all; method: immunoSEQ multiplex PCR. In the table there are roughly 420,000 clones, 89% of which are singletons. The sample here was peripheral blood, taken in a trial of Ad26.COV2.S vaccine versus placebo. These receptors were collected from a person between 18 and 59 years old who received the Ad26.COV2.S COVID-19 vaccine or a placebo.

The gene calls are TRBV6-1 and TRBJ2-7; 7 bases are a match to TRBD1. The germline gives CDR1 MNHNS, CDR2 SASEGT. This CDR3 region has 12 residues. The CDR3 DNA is TGTGCCAGCAGTGAAGCTAATACAGGGGTCTGCGTC. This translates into CASSEANTGVCV.

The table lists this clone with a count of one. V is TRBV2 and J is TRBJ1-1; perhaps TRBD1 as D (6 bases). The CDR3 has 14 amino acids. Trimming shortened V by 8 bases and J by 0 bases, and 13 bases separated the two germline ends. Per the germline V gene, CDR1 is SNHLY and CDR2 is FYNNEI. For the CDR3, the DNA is TGTGCCAGCCCGTTACAGGGTATGAACACTGAAGCTTTCTTT. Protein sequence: CASPLQGMNTEAFF.

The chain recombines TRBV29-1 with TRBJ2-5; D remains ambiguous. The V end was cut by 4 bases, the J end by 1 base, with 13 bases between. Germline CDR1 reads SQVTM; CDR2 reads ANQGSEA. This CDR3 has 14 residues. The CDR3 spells CSVADRVFQETQYF. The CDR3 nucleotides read TGCAGCGTTGCCGATAGGGTCTTCCAAGAGACCCAGTACTTC.

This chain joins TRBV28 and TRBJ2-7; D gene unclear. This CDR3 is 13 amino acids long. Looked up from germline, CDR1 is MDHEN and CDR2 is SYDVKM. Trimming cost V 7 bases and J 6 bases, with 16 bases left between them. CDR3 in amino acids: CASIQFPAGEQYF. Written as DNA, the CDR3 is TGTGCCAGCATCCAATTCCCGGCAGGCGAGCAGTACTTC.

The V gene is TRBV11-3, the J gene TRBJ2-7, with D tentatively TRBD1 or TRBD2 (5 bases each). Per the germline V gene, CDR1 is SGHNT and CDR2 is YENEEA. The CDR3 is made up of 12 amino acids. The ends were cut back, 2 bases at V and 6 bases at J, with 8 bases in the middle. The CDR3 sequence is CASSLNGGEQYF. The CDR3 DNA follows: TGTGCCAGCAGCTTAAATGGGGGCGAGCAGTACTTC.

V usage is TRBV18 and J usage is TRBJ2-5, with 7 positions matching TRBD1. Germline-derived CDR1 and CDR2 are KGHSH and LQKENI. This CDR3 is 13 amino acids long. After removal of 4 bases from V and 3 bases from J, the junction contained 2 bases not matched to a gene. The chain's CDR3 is CASSLDREETQYF. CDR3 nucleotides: TGTGCCAGCTCACTCGACAGGGAAGAGACCCAGTACTTC.

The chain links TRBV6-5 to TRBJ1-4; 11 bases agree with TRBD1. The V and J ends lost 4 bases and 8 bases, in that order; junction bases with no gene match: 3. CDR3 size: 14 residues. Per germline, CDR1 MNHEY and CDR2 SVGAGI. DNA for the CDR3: TGTGCCAGCAGTTCGGGACAGGGGGTAGAAAAACTGTTTTTT. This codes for CASSSGQGVEKLFF.

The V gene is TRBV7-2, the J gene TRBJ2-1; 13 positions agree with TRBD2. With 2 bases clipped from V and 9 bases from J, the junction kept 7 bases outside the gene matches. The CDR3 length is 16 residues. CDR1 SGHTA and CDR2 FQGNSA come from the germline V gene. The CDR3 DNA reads TGTGCCAGCAGCTTACTCGGGACTAGCGGGGTTGTTGAGCAGTTCTTC. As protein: CASSLLGTSGVVEQFF.

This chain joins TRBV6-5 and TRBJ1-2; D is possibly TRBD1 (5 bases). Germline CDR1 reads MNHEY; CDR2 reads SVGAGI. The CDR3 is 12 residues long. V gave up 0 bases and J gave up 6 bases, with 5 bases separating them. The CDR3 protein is CASSYSQDGYTF. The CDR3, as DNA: TGTGCCAGCAGTTACTCACAGGATGGCTACACCTTC.

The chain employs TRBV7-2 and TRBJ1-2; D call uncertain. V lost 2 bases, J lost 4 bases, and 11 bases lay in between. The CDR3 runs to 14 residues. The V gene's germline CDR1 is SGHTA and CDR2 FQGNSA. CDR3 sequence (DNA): TGTGCCAGCAGCTTATCCGCGGGTGGCTATGGCTACACCTTC. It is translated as CASSLSAGGYGYTF.

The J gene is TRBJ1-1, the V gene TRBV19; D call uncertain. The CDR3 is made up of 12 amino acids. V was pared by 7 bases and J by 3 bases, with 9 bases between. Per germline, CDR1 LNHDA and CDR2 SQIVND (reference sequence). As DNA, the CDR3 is TGTGCCAGTAAGGAGGTCTACACTGAAGCTTTCTTT. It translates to CASKEVYTEAFF.

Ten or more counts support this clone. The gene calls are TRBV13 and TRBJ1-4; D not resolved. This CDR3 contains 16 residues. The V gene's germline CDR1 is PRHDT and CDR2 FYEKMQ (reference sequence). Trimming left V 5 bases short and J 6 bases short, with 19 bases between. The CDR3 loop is CASSPSRRRQDEKLFF. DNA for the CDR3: TGTGCCAGCAGCCCCTCCCGCCGACGGCAGGATGAAAAACTGTTTTTT.

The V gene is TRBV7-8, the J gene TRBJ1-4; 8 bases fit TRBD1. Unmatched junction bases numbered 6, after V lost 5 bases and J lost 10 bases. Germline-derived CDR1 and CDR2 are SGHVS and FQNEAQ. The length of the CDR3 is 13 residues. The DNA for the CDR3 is TGTGCCAGCAGCCCGGACAGGGAGGGAAAACTGTTTTTT. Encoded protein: CASSPDREGKLFF. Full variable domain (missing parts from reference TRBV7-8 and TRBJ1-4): GAGVSQSPRYKVAKRGQDVALRCDPISGHVSLFWYQQALGQGPEFLTYFQNEAQLDKSGLPSDRFFAERPEGSVSTLKIQRTQQEDSAVYLCASSPDREGKLFFGSGTQLSVL.

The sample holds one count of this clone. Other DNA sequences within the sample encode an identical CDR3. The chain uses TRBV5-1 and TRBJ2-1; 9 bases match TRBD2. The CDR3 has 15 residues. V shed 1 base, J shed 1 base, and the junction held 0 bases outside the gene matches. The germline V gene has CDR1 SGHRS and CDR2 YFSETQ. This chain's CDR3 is CASSLSGGSYNEQFF. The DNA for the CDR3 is TGCGCCAGCAGCTTGAGCGGGGGGTCCTACAATGAGCAGTTCTTC.

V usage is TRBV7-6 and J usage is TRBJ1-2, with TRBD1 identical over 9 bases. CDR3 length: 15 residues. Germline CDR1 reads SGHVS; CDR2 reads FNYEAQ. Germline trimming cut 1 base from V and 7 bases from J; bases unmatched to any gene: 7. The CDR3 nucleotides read TGTGCCAGCAGCTTAGGGGACAGGGAATCGAGTGGCTACACCTTC. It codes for CASSLGDRESSGYTF.

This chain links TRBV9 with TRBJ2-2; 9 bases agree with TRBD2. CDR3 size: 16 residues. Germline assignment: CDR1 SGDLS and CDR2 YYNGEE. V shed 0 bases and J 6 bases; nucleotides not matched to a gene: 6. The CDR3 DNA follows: TGTGCCAGCAGCGTAGAGCCTAGCGGGACATCCGGGGAGCTGTTTTTT. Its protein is CASSVEPSGTSGELFF.

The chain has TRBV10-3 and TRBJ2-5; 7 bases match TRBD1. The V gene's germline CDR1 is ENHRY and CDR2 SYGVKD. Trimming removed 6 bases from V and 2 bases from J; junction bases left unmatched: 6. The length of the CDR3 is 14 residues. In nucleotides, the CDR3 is TGTGCCATCAGAGCCGGGACAGAGCAAGAGACCCAGTACTTC. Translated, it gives CAIRAGTEQETQYF.

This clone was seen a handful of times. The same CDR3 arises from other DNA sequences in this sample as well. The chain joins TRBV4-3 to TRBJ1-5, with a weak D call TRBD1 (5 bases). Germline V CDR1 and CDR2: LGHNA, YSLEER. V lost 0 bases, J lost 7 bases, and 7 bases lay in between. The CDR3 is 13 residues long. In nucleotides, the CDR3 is TGCGCCAGCAGCCAAGATCGGGGCCAGCCCCAGCATTTT. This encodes CASSQDRGQPQHF.

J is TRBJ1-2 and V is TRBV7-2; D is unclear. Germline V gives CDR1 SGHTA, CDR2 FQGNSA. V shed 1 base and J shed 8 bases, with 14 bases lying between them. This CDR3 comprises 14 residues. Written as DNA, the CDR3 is TGTGCCAGCAGCTTAGGGGCCGGATTTGAGGGCTACACCTTC. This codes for CASSLGAGFEGYTF. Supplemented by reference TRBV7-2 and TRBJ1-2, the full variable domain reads GAGVSQSPSNKVTEKGKDVELRCDPISGHTALYWYRQSLGQGLEFLIYFQGNSAPDKSGLPSDRFSAERTGGSVSTLTIQRTQQEDSAVYLCASSLGAGFEGYTFGSGTRLTVV.

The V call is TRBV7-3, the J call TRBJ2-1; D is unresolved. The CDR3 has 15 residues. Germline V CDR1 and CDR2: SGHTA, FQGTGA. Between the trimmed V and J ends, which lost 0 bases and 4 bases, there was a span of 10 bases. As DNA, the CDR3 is TGTGCCAGCAGCTTAACGCCAGATAGTTACAATGAGCAGTTCTTC. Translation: CASSLTPDSYNEQFF. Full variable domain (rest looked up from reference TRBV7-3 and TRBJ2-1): GAGVSQTPSNKVTEKGKYVELRCDPISGHTALYWYRQSLGQGPEFLIYFQGTGAADDSGLPNDRFFAVRPEGSVSTLKIQRTERGDSAVYLCASSLTPDSYNEQFFGPGTRLTVL.